This TCR beta chain was captured by sequencing in a study of tumor-infiltrating lymphocytes in primary liver carcinoma. Points from the study as a whole: Tumor-adjacent and tumor-blood pairs overlapped less than tumor region pairs did.

V dropped 7 bases and J dropped 7; count of bases not matched to a gene: 15. The CDR3 is made up of 15 amino acids. CDR1 MNHGY and CDR2 SAAAGT come from the germline V gene. Both RNA and DNA were isolated together from approximately 20-30 mg of bulk tissue that had not been sorted. The template, 450 to 650 ng total RNA, yielded TCR beta cDNA made with a constant-region primer. Sequencing libraries for TCR beta derived from three nested multiplex PCR rounds that used slightly modified ARM-PCR. The first two PCR rounds used TRBV1-TRBV30 forward primers with a C-beta reverse primer, roughly 10 cycles each. TCRdb fed the multiplex PCR reads into MiXCR, producing one record per CDR3 protein. The data show roughly 48,000 distinct CDR3 sequences, 70% to 85% seen once. Remarks on this clonotype: Antigen specificity is unknown.

The J gene is TRBJ2-7, the V gene TRBV6-8; the match to TRBD1 covers 8 bases. Sequencing input: liver tumor tissue from sampling region 3. Described subset: tumor region T3, left-lateral pole. This receptor was identified in a middle-aged man with primary liver carcinoma and hepatitis B virus infection. CDR3 in DNA: TGTGCCAGCACTTGGGGACAGGTCGCTACGAGAGAGCAGTACGTC. Protein product: CASTWGQVATREQYV.